These T cell receptor beta chains were read from a single sample in a study of blood T cell repertoires in COVID-19. Generated by immunoSEQ multiplex PCR, the TCRdb table keeps only in-frame clones and is missing some. The sample includes fewer than 250,000 clones, around 84% of them seen just once. Sequenced input: PBMCs or T cells enriched from blood (not recorded which). These TCRs come from a woman between 40 and 55 years old who had recovered from COVID-19. CDR3s include the opening cysteine and the closing phenylalanine or tryptophan. D genes are given only for firm matches. Clone size appears in some rows only: once, few, many, or a class for an expanded clone.

size | J | V | D | DNA | CDR3
. | TRBJ1-6 | TRBV6-1 | . | TGTGCCAGCAGTGAAGTCGCGGGGGCACGGGGTAATTCACCCCTCCACTTT | CASSEVAGARGNSPLHF
few | TRBJ2-1 | TRBV28 | . | TGTGCCAGCAGTTTCATTGAGGCTTATGAGCAGTTCTTC | CASSFIEAYEQFF
many | TRBJ1-1 | TRBV18 | . | TGTGCCAGCTCACCCGAGACACTCTACACTGAAGCTTTCTTT | CASSPETLYTEAFF
. | TRBJ2-7 | TRBV15 | . | TGTGCCACCAGCAGCACCCTAAGCTCCTACGAGCAGTACTTC | CATSSTLSSYEQYF
. | TRBJ1-1 | TRBV12-3/TRBV12-4 | TRBD1 | TGTGCCAGCACGGGACAGATGAACACTGAAGCTTTCTTT | CASTGQMNTEAFF
. | TRBJ2-7 | TRBV27 | . | TGTGCCAGCAGTACCGGCAGGGGCTACGAGCAGTACTTC | CASSTGRGYEQYF
. | TRBJ1-1 | TRBV4-1 | TRBD1 | TGCGCCAGCAGCTCGAAAGGGGGCCGGACGGATTGGAAGAACACTGAAGCTTTCTTT | CASSSKGGRTDWKNTEAFF
. | TRBJ2-1 | TRBV7-9 | TRBD2 | TGTGCCAGCAGTCCGGGACTAGCACACAATGAGCAGTTCTTC | CASSPGLAHNEQFF
. | TRBJ2-3 | TRBV5-1 | TRBD2 | TGCGCCAGCAGCCCGGGACTAGCGGTCGTTAGCACAGATACGCAGTATTTT | CASSPGLAVVSTDTQYF
. | TRBJ1-1 | TRBV5-1 | TRBD1 | TGCGCCAGCAGCCTTGGCCAGGACAGGCCGAGAGCTTTCTTT | CASSLGQDRPRAFF
once | TRBJ1-1 | TRBV3-1/TRBV3-2 | . | TGTGCCAGCAGCCAAGATGTCCGTGAAGCTTTCTTT | CASSQDVREAFF